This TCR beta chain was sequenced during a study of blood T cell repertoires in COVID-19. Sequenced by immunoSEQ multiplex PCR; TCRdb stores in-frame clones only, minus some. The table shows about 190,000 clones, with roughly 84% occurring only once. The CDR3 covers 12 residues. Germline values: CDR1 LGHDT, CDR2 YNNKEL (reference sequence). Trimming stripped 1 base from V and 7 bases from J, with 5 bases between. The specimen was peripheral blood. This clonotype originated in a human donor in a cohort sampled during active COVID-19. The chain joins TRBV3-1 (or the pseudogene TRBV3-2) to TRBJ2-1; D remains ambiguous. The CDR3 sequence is CASSQAVNEQFF. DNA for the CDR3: TGTGCCAGCAGCCAAGCTGTGAATGAGCAGTTCTTC.